Listed below are T cell receptor beta chains from one sample, sequenced in a study of neurological immune-mediated disorders. One entry per CDR3 protein results from TCRdb running MiXCR on the 5' RACE reads. The data hold approximately 37,000 distinct CDR3 sequences, with roughly 14% observed a single time. Sequencing was performed on PBMCs. These receptors came from a woman in her 50s with HTLV-1-associated myelopathy (HAM/TSP). Both conserved end residues are part of each CDR3. A D gene is named only where the DNA matches it firmly. Size values are once, few and many counts, or a class for expanded clones, and some rows have none.

>many|NA|TRBV5-1|TRBJ1-1
CASSLGAEGTEAFF
TGCGCCAGCAGCTTGGGCGCCGAGGGTACTGAAGCTTTCTTT
>many|NA|TRBV12-3/TRBV12-4|TRBJ1-6
CASSLASNSPLHF
TGTGCCAGCAGTTTGGCTTCTAATTCACCCCTCCACTTT
>many|TRBD1|TRBV7-8|TRBJ1-5
CASSLGVGGQYSNQPQHF
TGTGCCAGCAGCTTAGGAGTAGGGGGCCAATATAGCAATCAGCCCCAGCATTTT
>NA|TRBD1|TRBV14|TRBJ1-2
CASSRMPTGAIYGYTF
TGTGCCAGCAGCCGAATGCCAACAGGGGCTATCTATGGCTACACTTTC
>NA|NA|TRBV12-3/TRBV12-4|TRBJ2-2
CASTGVSTGELFF
TGTGCCAGCACAGGGGTTTCCACCGGGGAGCTGTTTTTT
>many|NA|TRBV19|TRBJ1-6
CASSTGTSSYNSPLHF
TGTGCCAGTAGTACCGGAACCAGCTCCTATAATTCACCCCTCCACTTT
>many|NA|TRBV5-6|TRBJ1-1
CASSLGDGSTEAFF
TGTGCCAGCAGCCTCGGGGACGGGTCCACTGAAGCTTTCTTT
>many|NA|TRBV12-3/TRBV12-4|TRBJ1-1
CASSLAPNTEAFF
TGTGCCAGCAGTTTAGCCCCGAACACTGAAGCTTTCTTT
>many|NA|TRBV5-6|TRBJ2-5
CASSLGRRETQYF
TGTGCCAGCAGCTTGGGAAGGCGGGAGACCCAGTACTTC
>NA|NA|TRBV20-1|TRBJ1-2
CSAHPGTVTNYGYTF
TGCAGTGCTCACCCTGGGACGGTGACTAACTATGGCTACACCTTC
>many|NA|TRBV7-8|TRBJ2-4
CASSHPAGAKNIQYF
TGTGCCAGCAGCCACCCCGCGGGGGCCAAAAACATTCAGTACTTC
>many|NA|TRBV2|TRBJ1-1
CASTQTGGTEAFF
TGTGCCAGCACTCAGACGGGAGGTACTGAAGCTTTCTTT
>NA|NA|TRBV10-1|TRBJ2-7
CASSVARAGEQYF
TGCGCCAGCAGTGTCGCCAGGGCCGGCGAGCAGTACTTC
>many|TRBD1|TRBV20-1|TRBJ1-1
CSARNEGQGRLAFF
TGCAGTGCTAGAAACGAGGGACAGGGCCGTTTGGCTTTCTTT
>many|NA|TRBV19|TRBJ1-5
CASSIGPYLGGAYSNQPQHF
TGTGCCAGTAGTATAGGACCCTACCTCGGGGGCGCATATAGCAATCAGCCCCAGCATTTT
>many|NA|TRBV5-1|TRBJ1-4
CTSSLVHEGHRIEKLFF
TGCACCAGCAGCTTGGTCCACGAGGGGCACCGGATTGAAAAACTGTTTTTT
>many|NA|TRBV9|TRBJ1-1
CASSVDGVGTEAFF
TGTGCCAGCAGCGTAGACGGGGTAGGCACTGAAGCTTTCTTT
>many|NA|TRBV20-1|TRBJ1-6
CSARDAGQNSPLHF
TGCAGTGCTAGAGATGCCGGGCAAAATTCACCCCTCCACTTT
>many|TRBD1|TRBV2|TRBJ2-1
CASSDGTAYNEQFF
TGTGCCAGCAGTGATGGGACAGCATACAATGAGCAGTTCTTC
>many|NA|TRBV5-1|TRBJ1-1
CASSVGTKRATEAFF
TGCGCCAGCAGCGTCGGGACAAAAAGGGCCACTGAAGCTTTCTTT
>many|NA|TRBV7-2|TRBJ2-3
CASSLESRPDGTDTQYF
TGTGCCAGCAGCTTAGAATCAAGACCAGATGGCACAGATACGCAGTATTTT
>many|NA|TRBV7-2|TRBJ1-1
CASSLVRGRFTEAFF
TGTGCCAGCAGCTTAGTGCGGGGGAGGTTTACTGAAGCTTTCTTT
>many|TRBD1|TRBV20-1|TRBJ1-5
CSAWTGYNNQPQHF
TGCAGTGCTTGGACAGGGTACAATAATCAGCCCCAGCATTTT
>many|NA|TRBV5-1|TRBJ1-2
CASSLDSGSYGYTF
TGCGCCAGCAGCTTGGACTCCGGTAGCTATGGCTACACCTTC
>many|NA|TRBV12-3/TRBV12-4|TRBJ1-6
CASSLTATNSPLHF
TGTGCCAGCAGCTTGACAGCCACTAATTCACCCCTCCACTTT
>many|TRBD2|TRBV20-1|TRBJ2-1
CSARALAGAWSYNEQFF
TGCAGTGCTAGGGCCCTAGCGGGGGCCTGGTCCTACAATGAGCAGTTCTTC
>many|NA|TRBV20-1|TRBJ1-2
CSAGPVRGGYTF
TGCAGTGCGGGACCCGTACGGGGTGGCTACACCTTC
>many|TRBD1|TRBV25-1|TRBJ2-7
CATKPAGTDYEQYF
TGTGCCACCAAACCCGCCGGGACAGACTACGAGCAGTACTTC
>NA|TRBD2|TRBV6-2/TRBV6-3|TRBJ2-5
CASSGLAGDRATQYF
TGTGCCAGCAGTGGACTAGCGGGGGACAGGGCGACCCAGTACTTC
>many|TRBD1|TRBV7-9|TRBJ1-2
CASSAGTVRGYTF
TGTGCCAGCAGTGCCGGGACAGTGAGAGGCTACACCTTC
>many|NA|TRBV24-1|TRBJ1-4
CATSDGRGDNEKLFF
TGTGCCACCAGTGATGGGCGTGGGGATAATGAAAAACTGTTTTTT